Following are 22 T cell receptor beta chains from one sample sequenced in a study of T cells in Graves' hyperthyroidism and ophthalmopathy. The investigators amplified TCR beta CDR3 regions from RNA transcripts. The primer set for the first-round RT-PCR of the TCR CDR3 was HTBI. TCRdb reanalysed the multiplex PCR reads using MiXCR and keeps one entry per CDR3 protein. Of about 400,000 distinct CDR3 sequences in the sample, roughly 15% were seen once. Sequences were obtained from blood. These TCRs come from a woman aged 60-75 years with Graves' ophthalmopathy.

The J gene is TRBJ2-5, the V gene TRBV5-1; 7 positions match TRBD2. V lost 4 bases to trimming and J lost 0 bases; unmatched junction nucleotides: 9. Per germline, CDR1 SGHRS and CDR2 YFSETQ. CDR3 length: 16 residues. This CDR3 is CASSPPVTSDQETQYF. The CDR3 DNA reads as TGCGCCAGCAGCCCTCCGGTAACTAGCGACCAAGAGACCCAGTACTTC.

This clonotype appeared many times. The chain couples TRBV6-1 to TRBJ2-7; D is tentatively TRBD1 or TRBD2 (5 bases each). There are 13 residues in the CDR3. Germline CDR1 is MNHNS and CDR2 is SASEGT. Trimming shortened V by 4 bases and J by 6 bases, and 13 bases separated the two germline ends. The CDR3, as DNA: TGTGCCAGCAGTGGGGAGCGAGGGGCCGAGCAGTACTTC. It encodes CASSGERGAEQYF.

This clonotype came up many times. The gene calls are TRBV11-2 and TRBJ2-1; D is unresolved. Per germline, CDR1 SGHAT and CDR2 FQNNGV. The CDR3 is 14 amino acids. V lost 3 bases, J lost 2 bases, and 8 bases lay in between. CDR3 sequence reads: CASSFGGTYNEQFF. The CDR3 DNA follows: TGTGCCAGCAGCTTCGGCGGAACCTACAATGAGCAGTTCTTC.

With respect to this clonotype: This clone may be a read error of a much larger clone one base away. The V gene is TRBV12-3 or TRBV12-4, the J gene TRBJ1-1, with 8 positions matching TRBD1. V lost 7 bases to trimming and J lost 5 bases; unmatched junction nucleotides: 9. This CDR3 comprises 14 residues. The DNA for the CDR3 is TGTGCCAGCAATCTGGGACAGGCCCCTACTGAAGCTTTCTTT. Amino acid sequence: CASNLGQAPTEAFF.

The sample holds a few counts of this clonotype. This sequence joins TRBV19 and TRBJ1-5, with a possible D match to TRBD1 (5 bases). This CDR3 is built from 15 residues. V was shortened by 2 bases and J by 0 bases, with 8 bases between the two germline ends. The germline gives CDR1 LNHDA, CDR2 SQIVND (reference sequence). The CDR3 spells CASSIQGLSNQPQHF. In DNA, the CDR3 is TGTGCCAGTAGTATACAGGGCCTTAGCAATCAGCCCCAGCATTTT. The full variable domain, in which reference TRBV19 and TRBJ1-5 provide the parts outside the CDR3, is DGGITQSPKYLFRKEGQNVTLSCEQNLNHDAMYWYRQDPGQGLRLIYYSQIVNDFQKGDIAEGYSVSREKKESFPLTVTSAQKNPTAFYLCASSIQGLSNQPQHFGDGTRLSIL.

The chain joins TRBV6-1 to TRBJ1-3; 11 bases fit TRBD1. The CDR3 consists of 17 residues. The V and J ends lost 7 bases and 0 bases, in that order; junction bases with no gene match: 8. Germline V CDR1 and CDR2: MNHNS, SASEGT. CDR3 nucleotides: TGTGCCAGCAAGGGGACAGGGGGGCTCCTCTCTGGAAACACCATATATTTT. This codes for CASKGTGGLLSGNTIYF.

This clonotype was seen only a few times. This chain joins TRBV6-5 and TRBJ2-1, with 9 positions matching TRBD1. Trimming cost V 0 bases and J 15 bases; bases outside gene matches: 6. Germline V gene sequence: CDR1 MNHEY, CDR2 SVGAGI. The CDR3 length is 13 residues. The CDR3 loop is CASSYSHRGQRFF. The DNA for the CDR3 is TGTGCCAGCAGTTACTCCCACAGGGGGCAGCGGTTCTTC.

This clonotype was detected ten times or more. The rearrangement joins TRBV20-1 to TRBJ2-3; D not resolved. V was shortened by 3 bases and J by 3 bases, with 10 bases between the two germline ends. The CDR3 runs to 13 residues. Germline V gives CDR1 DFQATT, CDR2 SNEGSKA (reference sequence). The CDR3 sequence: CSARSEPTDTQYF. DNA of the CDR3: TGCAGTGCTAGGTCGGAACCGACAGATACGCAGTATTTT.

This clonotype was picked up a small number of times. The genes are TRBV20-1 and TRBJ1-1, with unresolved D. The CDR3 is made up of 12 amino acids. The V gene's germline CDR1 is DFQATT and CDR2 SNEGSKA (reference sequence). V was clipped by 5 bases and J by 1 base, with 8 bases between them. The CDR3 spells CSAYPSNTEAFF. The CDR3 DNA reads TGCAGTGCTTACCCATCGAACACTGAAGCTTTCTTT.

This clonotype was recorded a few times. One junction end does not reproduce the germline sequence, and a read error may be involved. The CDR3 DNA follows: TGTGCCAGCAGCTCGCCCGGGCCCTATGACTACACCTTC. Protein sequence: CASSSPGPYDYTF. This chain connects TRBV7-8 to TRBJ1-2; D gene ambiguous. Germline-derived CDR1 and CDR2 are SGHVS and FQNEAQ. This CDR3 contains 13 residues.

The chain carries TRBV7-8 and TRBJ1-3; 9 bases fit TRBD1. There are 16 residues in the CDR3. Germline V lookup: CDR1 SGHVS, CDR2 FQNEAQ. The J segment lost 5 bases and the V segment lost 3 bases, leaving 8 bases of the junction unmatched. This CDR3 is CASSFLRDRDRNTIYF. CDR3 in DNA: TGTGCCAGCAGCTTCCTCCGGGACAGGGACCGAAACACCATATATTTT.

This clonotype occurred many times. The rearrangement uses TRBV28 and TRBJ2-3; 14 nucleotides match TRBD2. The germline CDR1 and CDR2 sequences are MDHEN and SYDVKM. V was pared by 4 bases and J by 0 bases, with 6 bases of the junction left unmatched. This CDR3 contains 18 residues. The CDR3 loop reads CASSYPGLAGVSTDTQYF. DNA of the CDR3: TGTGCCAGCAGTTATCCGGGACTAGCGGGGGTGAGCACAGATACGCAGTATTTT.

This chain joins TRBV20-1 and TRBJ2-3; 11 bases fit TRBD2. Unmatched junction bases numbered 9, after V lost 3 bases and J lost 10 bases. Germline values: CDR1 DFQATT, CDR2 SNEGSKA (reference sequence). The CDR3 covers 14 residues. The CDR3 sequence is CSARVAGGPGPQYF. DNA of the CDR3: TGCAGTGCTAGGGTAGCGGGAGGGCCCGGCCCGCAGTATTTT.

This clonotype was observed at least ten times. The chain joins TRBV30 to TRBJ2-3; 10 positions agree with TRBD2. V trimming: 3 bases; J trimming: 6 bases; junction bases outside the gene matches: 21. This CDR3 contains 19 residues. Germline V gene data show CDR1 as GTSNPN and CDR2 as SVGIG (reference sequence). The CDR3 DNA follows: TGTGCCTGGAGCCAAACGAGGGCTCGGGCTAGCGGGAGAAGTGATACGCAGTATTTT. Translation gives CAWSQTRARASGRSDTQYF.

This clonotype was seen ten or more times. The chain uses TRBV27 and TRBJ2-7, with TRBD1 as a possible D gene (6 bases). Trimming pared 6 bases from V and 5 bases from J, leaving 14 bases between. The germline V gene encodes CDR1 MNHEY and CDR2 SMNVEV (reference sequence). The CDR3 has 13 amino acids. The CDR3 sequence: CASSLDSSNEQYF. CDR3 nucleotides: TGTGCCAGCAGCTTGGACAGTAGTAACGAGCAGTACTTC.

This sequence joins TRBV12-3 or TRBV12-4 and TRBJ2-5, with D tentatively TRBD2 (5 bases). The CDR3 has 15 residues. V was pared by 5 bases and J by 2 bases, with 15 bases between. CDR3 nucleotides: TGTGCCAGCAGTCCCAGGAGAGGGTTACAAGAGACCCAGTACTTC. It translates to CASSPRRGLQETQYF.

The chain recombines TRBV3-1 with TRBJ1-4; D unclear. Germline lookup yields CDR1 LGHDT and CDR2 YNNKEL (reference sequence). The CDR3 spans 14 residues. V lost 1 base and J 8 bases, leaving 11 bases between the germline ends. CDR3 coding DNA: TGTGCCAGCAGCCAAGGGCGGGGTGGAGAAAAACTGTTTTTT. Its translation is CASSQGRGGEKLFF.

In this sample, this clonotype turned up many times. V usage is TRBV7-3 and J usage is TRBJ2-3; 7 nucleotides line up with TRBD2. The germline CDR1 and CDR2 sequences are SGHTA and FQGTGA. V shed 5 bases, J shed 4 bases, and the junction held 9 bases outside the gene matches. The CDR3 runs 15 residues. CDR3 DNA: TGTGCCAGCAGCCCCGCAGCGGGAATGGCAGATACGCAGTATTTT. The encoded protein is CASSPAAGMADTQYF.

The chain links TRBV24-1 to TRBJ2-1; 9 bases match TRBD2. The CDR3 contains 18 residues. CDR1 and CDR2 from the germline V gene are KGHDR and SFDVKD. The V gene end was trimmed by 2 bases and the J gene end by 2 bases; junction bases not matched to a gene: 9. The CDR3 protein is CATSDSSGRKFTYNEQFF. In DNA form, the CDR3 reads TGTGCCACCAGTGATTCGAGCGGGAGGAAGTTTACCTACAATGAGCAGTTCTTC.

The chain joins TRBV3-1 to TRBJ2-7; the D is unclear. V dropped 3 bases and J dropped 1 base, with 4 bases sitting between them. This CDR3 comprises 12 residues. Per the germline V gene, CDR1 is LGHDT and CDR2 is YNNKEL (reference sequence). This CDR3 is CASSHGSYEQYF. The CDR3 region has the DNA TGTGCCAGCAGCCACGGATCCTACGAGCAGTACTTC.

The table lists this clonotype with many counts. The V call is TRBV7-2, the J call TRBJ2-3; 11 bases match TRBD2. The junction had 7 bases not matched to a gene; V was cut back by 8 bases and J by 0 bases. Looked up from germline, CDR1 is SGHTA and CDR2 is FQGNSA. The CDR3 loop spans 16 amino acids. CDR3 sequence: CASLASGRLSTDTQYF. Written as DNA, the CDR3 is TGTGCCAGCTTGGCTAGCGGGAGGTTGAGCACAGATACGCAGTATTTT.

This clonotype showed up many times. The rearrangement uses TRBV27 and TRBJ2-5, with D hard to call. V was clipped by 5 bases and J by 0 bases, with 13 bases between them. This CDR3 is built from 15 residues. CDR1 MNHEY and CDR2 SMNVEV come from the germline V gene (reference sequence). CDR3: CASSPLDGYQETQYF. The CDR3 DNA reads TGTGCCAGCAGTCCGTTGGACGGATACCAAGAGACCCAGTACTTC.